This T cell receptor beta chain is from a study of OX40 agonist ivuxolimab in advanced cancers. As for the study in general: At 75% to 90% male, the cohort had a mean age of about 60 years, ranging from roughly 20 to 90. Study observations and caveats: In CD8+ T cells, expanded clones were on average more numerous than in CD4+. CD4+ and CD8+ blood T cells expanded clonally by week 6 at 0.1 to 3.0 mg/kg. Among expanded peripheral T cells, antigen specificity went undetermined.

Using immunoSEQ multiplex PCR, the repertoire was profiled, and TCRdb retains in-frame clones only, with some absent. The repertoire holds about 69,000 clones, with around 87% as singletons. Turning to this clone: What it recognizes is unknown.

CDR3 size: 13 residues. J lost 0 bases, V lost 8 bases, and 3 bases had no gene match. CDR1 is MNHEY and CDR2 is SVGAGI in the germline V gene. Sequencing was performed on CD4+ or CD8+ T cells sorted from blood, taken in a trial of the OX40 agonist ivuxolimab. This TCR was recovered from an adult with an advanced solid tumor such as melanoma, head and neck, liver or kidney cancer. J is TRBJ1-2 and V is TRBV6-5; the match to TRBD1 covers 7 bases. The CDR3 loop is CASRDRANYGYTF. CDR3 DNA sequence: TGTGCCAGCCGGGACAGAGCTAACTATGGCTACACCTTC.